The T cell receptor (beta chain) under discussion was sequenced for a study of T cell repertoires in cytomegalovirus infection. Whole-study results and caveats: Carriage of CMV together with the relevant HLA was identifiable through cumulative public TCR beta family frequency.

Using its own MiXCR run on the reads, TCRdb lists one record per CDR3 protein. The table lists under 150,000 distinct CDR3 sequences, less than 9.5% of them singletons. V lost 4 bases and J lost 1, with 10 bases in between. This CDR3 comprises 14 residues. The germline gives CDR1 ENHRY, CDR2 SYGVKD. This clonotype was detected a few times. The antigen is undetermined. This chain links TRBV10-3 with TRBJ1-1; no firm D call. This clonotype was obtained from a human donor in good health (CMV status not recorded). Some clones in this sample may be carry-over from other donors' samples. The sequenced material came from PBMCs. CDR3 protein: CAISATVRNTEAFF. CDR3 DNA sequence: TGTGCCATCAGTGCAACAGTCCGGAACACTGAAGCTTTCTTT.